The 9 T cell receptor beta chains given below trace back to one sample, sequenced in a study of shared clonotypes between healthy human individuals. Assay used: immunoSEQ multiplex PCR; TCRdb lists only in-frame clones, some missing. This table has about half a million clones, 70% to 85% appearing once. Sequencing used PBMCs. Receptors originate from a woman in her thirties or forties in good health. Some clones in this sample may be carry-over from other donors' samples.

The chain uses TRBV29-1 and TRBJ1-5, with 7 bases that match TRBD1. Per germline, CDR1 SQVTM and CDR2 ANQGSEA. V lost 4 bases and J lost 4; bases outside the gene matches: 10. This CDR3 has 15 residues. The CDR3 bases are TGCAGCGTTGTGGGACAAGGGGGCCCAAATCAGCCCCAGCATTTT. Translating gives CSVVGQGGPNQPQHF.

This chain connects TRBV5-4 to TRBJ2-7; D may match TRBD1 or TRBD2 (6 bases each). Deletions cut 4 bases from V and 4 bases from J, with 9 bases between. CDR1 and CDR2 (germline): SGHNT, YYREEE (reference sequence). CDR3 length: 12 residues. This CDR3 reads CASSRGPYEQYF. In nucleotides, the CDR3 is TGTGCCAGCAGCCGGGGGCCGTACGAGCAGTACTTC.

This clone was counted once. This sequence joins TRBV7-6 and TRBJ2-5; D is uncertain. The CDR3 length is 13 residues. The germline gives CDR1 SGHVS, CDR2 FNYEAQ. V was trimmed by 6 bases and J by 0 bases, leaving 8 bases between them. CDR3 in amino acids: CASSYTYQETQYF. The DNA for the CDR3 is TGTGCCAGCAGTTACACGTACCAAGAGACCCAGTACTTC.

The J gene is TRBJ2-7, the V gene TRBV21-1. TRBV21-1 is a pseudogene locus. This CDR3 contains 14 residues. CDR3 loop: CARELCRGGYEQYF. In DNA, the CDR3 is TGTGCCAGGGAGCTTTGCAGGGGGGGTTACGAGCAGTACTTC.

The chain recombines TRBV10-2 with TRBJ1-2; a possible D gene is TRBD1 (5 bases). Between the trimmed V and J ends, which lost 3 bases and 4 bases, there was a span of 9 bases. Germline CDR1 and CDR2: WSHSY and SAAADI. The CDR3 consists of 13 residues. CDR3 protein: CASSDRAGYGYTF. The CDR3 bases are TGCGCCAGCAGTGACAGGGCAGGCTATGGCTACACCTTC.

The chain is built from TRBV30 and TRBJ2-2, with a weak D call TRBD1 (5 bases). The germline V gene has CDR1 GTSNPN and CDR2 SVGIG (reference sequence). The CDR3 has 13 residues. V was pared by 1 base and J by 2 bases, with 5 bases between. CDR3: CAWSGTNTGELFF. The CDR3 DNA follows: TGTGCCTGGAGTGGGACAAACACCGGGGAGCTGTTTTTT.

The chain links TRBV25-1 to TRBJ1-1; the D gene is possibly TRBD1 (5 bases). The CDR3 spans 15 residues. In germline, CDR1 is MGHDK, CDR2 SYGVNS. The ends were cut back, 2 bases at V and 4 bases at J, with 14 bases in the middle. CDR3 residues: CASSEKTGRGTEAFF. The CDR3 DNA reads TGTGCCAGCAGTGAAAAAACAGGTAGGGGCACTGAAGCTTTCTTT.

CDR3 residues: CATNRDSSYEQYF. For the CDR3, the DNA is TGTGCCACCAACCGGGACAGCTCCTACGAGCAGTACTTC. V is TRBV10-3 and J is TRBJ2-7; TRBD1 matches at 7 bases. Germline V gene sequence: CDR1 ENHRY, CDR2 SYGVKD. V shed 10 bases and J 0 bases; nucleotides not matched to a gene: 6. This CDR3 has 13 residues.

This clone was found a few times. The chain joins TRBV2 to TRBJ1-1; no clear D. V lost 6 bases to trimming and J lost 0 bases, with 8 bases between them. This CDR3 region has 13 residues. Germline V gene lookup returns CDR1 SNHLY and CDR2 FYNNEI. The CDR3 DNA reads as TGTGCCAGCAGAAGGGCTATGAACACTGAAGCTTTCTTT. It yields the protein CASRRAMNTEAFF.